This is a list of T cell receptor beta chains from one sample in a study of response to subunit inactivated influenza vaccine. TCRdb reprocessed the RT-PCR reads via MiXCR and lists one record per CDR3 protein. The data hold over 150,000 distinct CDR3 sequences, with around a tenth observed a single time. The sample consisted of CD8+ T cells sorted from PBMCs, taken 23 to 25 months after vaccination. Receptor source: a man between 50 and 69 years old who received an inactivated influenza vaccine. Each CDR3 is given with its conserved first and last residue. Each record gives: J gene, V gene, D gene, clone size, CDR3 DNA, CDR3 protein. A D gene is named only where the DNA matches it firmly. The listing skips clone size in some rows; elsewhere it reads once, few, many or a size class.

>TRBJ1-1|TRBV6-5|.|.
TGTGCCAGCAGTTCGACAGGAGGTGAAGCTTTCTTT
CASSSTGGEAFF
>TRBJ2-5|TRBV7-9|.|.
TGTGCCAGCAGCTTGGATACGCAAGAGACCCAGTACTTC
CASSLDTQETQYF
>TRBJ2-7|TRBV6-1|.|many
TGTGCCAGCAGGGAGTCGGGAACGGGCCCCTACGAGCAGTACTTC
CASRESGTGPYEQYF
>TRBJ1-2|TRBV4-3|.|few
TGCGCCAGCAGCCAAGTCTCGGGCGGTAACTATGGCTACACCTTC
CASSQVSGGNYGYTF
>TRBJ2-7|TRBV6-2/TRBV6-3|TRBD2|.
TGTGCCAGCAGCACCTTTGGGCCTAGCGGGGGATACGAGCAGTACTTC
CASSTFGPSGGYEQYF
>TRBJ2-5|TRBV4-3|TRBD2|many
TGCGCCAGCAGCCAGGATCCGGGACTAGCGGGGGAGACCCAGTACTTC
CASSQDPGLAGETQYF
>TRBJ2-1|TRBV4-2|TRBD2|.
TGTGCCAGCAGCCATTTGGGACTAGCGCCGTCCAATGAGCAGTTCTTC
CASSHLGLAPSNEQFF
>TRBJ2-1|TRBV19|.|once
TGTGCCAGTAGTATAATATCTTCCTACAATGAGCAGTTCTTC
CASSIISSYNEQFF
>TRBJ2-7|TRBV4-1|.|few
TGCGCCAGCAGCCAAGGATGGAGGGACGAGCAGTACTTC
CASSQGWRDEQYF
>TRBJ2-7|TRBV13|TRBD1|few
TGTGCCAGCAGCCCACTCGGACAGGGATACGAGCAGTACTTC
CASSPLGQGYEQYF
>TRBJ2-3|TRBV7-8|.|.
TGTGCCAGCAGCCAGACCCTGACCGGCACAGATACGCAGTATTTT
CASSQTLTGTDTQYF
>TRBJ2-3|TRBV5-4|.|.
TGTGCCAGCAGGGTGGGACCGAATACGCAGTATTTT
CASRVGPNTQYF
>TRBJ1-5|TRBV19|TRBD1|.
TGTGCCAGTAGCACCGGGACAGGGGGAAATCAGCCCCAGCATTTT
CASSTGTGGNQPQHF
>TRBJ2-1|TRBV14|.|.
TGTGCCAGCAGCCAAGATTTTGGTGCCTCCTACAATGAGCAGTTCTTC
CASSQDFGASYNEQFF
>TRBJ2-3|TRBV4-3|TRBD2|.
TGCGCCAGCAGCCAAGATGGCAAGGCTTTTGGCGGGAGATTTGATACGCAGTATTTT
CASSQDGKAFGGRFDTQYF
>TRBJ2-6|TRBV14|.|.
TGTGCCAGCAGCCGGGGTTCATCTGGGGCCAACGTCCTGACTTTC
CASSRGSSGANVLTF
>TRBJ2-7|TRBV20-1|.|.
TGCAGTGAGCGTGCAGGATACGAGCAGTACTTC
CSERAGYEQYF
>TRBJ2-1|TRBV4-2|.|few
TGTGCCAGCAGCCAAGAGTCAGTTGGGGGCATTGAGCAGTTCTTC
CASSQESVGGIEQFF
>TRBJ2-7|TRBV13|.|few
TGTGCCAGCAGCTTAGGGGACAGTGAAGTCTACGAGCAGTACTTC
CASSLGDSEVYEQYF